This passage covers 8 T cell receptor beta chains from one sample sequenced in a study of CD8 T cells in Susac syndrome. RNA, at roughly 0.45 to 1 ug, was reverse transcribed with random hexamers. Via MiXCR, TCRdb re-called the immunoSEQ multiplex PCR reads, giving one row per CDR3 protein. The repertoire includes over 150,000 distinct CDR3 sequences, more than 95% of them detected once, and about 0.13% sits in the top ten. Sequenced material: CD4+ T cells from PBMCs. The source is a human donor with Susac syndrome.

This clonotype appeared a single time. V and J are TRBV11-2 and TRBJ2-3, with D unclear. This CDR3 region has 14 residues. Between the trimmed V and J ends, which lost 3 bases and 4 bases, there was a span of 11 bases. From germline, CDR1 is SGHAT and CDR2 FQNNGV. In nucleotides, the CDR3 is TGTGCCAGCAGCTTGAGGCTGCAGGCAGATACGCAGTATTTT. Translation: CASSLRLQADTQYF.

V usage is TRBV29-1 and J usage is TRBJ2-1; 9 nucleotides match TRBD2. CDR3 size: 15 residues. Per the germline V gene, CDR1 is SQVTM and CDR2 is ANQGSEA. The ends lost 7 bases at V and 7 bases at J; junction bases unmatched: 14. The CDR3 sequence is CSAGWLSGRINEQFF. The CDR3 bases are TGCAGCGCCGGATGGCTGAGCGGGAGGATTAATGAGCAGTTCTTC.

This chain connects TRBV18 to TRBJ2-5; a weak D match, TRBD1 (6 bases). Germline CDR1 reads KGHSH; CDR2 reads LQKENI. Trimming removed 1 base from V and 3 bases from J, with 9 bases in between. The CDR3 spans 14 residues. CDR3: CASSPLPGEETQYF. The CDR3 DNA sequence: TGTGCCAGCTCACCACTGCCAGGGGAAGAGACCCAGTACTTC.

The rearrangement links TRBV11-2 to TRBJ2-1; D possibly uses TRBD1 or TRBD2 (6 bases each). The CDR3 runs 14 residues. V shed 3 bases and J shed 7 bases, with 13 bases lying between them. Germline CDR1 reads SGHAT; CDR2 reads FQNNGV. The CDR3 loop is CASSFRQGRNEQFF. The CDR3 nucleotides read TGTGCCAGCAGCTTTCGGCAGGGGAGGAATGAGCAGTTCTTC.

The chain employs TRBV28 and TRBJ1-6; D might be TRBD1 (5 bases). This CDR3 has 13 residues. CDR1 MDHEN and CDR2 SYDVKM come from the germline V gene. V was pared by 5 bases and J by 9 bases, with 11 bases between. The DNA for the CDR3 is TGTGCCAGCAGTGTCAGGGTTCGTTCACCCCTCCACTTT. Translating it yields CASSVRVRSPLHF. Using reference TRBV28 and TRBJ1-6 for the parts outside the CDR3, the full variable domain is DVKVTQSSRYLVKRTGEKVFLECVQDMDHENMFWYRQDPGLGLRLIYFSYDVKMKEKGDIPEGYSVSREKKERFSLILESASTNQTSMYLCASSVRVRSPLHFGNGTRLTVT.

V gene TRBV2 combines with J gene TRBJ2-7; TRBD2 agrees at 13 bases. The CDR3 length is 15 residues. The trim removed 6 bases at V and 5 bases at J, leaving 7 bases unmatched. Per the germline V gene, CDR1 is SNHLY and CDR2 is FYNNEI. The CDR3 protein is CASRAGTSGIHEQYF. The DNA of the CDR3 is TGTGCCAGCAGGGCCGGGACTAGCGGGATACACGAGCAGTACTTC.

This chain connects TRBV7-8 to TRBJ1-2, with D tentatively TRBD1 (5 bases). Per the germline V gene, CDR1 is SGHVS and CDR2 is FQNEAQ. This CDR3 is 14 amino acids long. The germline V and J ends were trimmed by 5 bases and 4 bases, with 14 bases remaining between them. This CDR3 is CASSLYRGGYGYTF. The CDR3 coding sequence is TGTGCCAGCAGCCTGTACCGGGGGGGCTATGGCTACACCTTC.

The chain has TRBV6-5 and TRBJ2-7, with TRBD1 matching over 7 bases. Germline values: CDR1 MNHEY, CDR2 SVGAGI. The CDR3 is made up of 13 amino acids. Trimming removed 4 bases from V and 7 bases from J; junction bases left unmatched: 7. CDR3 in DNA: TGTGCCAGCAGTTCGCGACAGGGTAGGGAGCAGTACGTC. Its protein is CASSSRQGREQYV.